This T cell receptor (beta chain) was profiled in a study of early T cells in non-severe SARS-CoV-2 infection. Overall study: Sequencing of bulk RNA from unsorted whole blood was done, without chain pairing.

Unique molecular identifiers were added to individual cDNA molecules. TCRdb re-derived calls from the 5' RACE reads in MiXCR, one entry per CDR3 protein. The repertoire holds some 60,000 distinct CDR3 sequences, with approximately 9.3% as singletons. Study results and limitations: Private and CD4 specificities were missed by VDJdb matching, which favored anti-spike CD8 responses.

This clonotype was recorded many times. The antigen is unknown. This receptor was taken from an adult who was a healthcare worker with PCR-confirmed SARS-CoV-2 infection or an uninfected control (not recorded which). The specimen sequenced was whole blood.

Here the CDR3 reads CASSPPDRVYEQYF. The CDR3 coding sequence is TGTGCCAGCAGCCCCCCTGACAGGGTCTACGAGCAGTACTTC. The rearrangement joins TRBV7-9 to TRBJ2-7, with 7 bases aligning to TRBD1. The germline gives CDR1 SEHNR, CDR2 FQNEAQ (reference sequence). J lost 3 bases, V lost 5 bases, and 7 bases had no gene match. The CDR3 contains 14 residues.